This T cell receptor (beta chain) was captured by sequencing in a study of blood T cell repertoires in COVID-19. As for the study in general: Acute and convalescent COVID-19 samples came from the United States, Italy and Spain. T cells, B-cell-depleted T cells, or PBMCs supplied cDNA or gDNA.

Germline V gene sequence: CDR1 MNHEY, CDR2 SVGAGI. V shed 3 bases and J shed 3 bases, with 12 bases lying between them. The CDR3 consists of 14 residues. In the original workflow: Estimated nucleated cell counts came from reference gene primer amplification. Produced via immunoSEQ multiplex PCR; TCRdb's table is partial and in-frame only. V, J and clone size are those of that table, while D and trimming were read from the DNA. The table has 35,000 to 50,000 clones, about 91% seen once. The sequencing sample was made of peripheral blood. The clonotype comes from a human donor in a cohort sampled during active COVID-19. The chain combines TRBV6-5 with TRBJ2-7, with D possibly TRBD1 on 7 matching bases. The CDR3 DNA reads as TGTGCCAGCAGTTATGGGGGGACAGTCTACGAGCAGTACTTC. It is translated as CASSYGGTVYEQYF.